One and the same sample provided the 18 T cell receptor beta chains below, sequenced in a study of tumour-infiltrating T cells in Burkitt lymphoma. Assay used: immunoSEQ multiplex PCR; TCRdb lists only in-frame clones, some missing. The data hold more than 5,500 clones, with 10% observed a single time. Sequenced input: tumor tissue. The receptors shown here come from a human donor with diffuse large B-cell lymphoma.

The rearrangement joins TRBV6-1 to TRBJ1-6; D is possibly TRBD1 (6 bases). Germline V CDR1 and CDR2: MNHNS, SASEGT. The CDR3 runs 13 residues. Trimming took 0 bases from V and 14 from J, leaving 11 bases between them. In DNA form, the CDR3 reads TGTGCCAGCAGTGAAGCGACAGGCGTCTCCCTCCACTTT. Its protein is CASSEATGVSLHF.

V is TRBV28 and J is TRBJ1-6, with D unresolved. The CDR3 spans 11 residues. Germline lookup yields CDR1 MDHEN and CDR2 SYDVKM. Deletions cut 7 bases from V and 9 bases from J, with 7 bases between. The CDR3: CASTEISPLHF. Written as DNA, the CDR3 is TGTGCCAGCACCGAAATTTCACCCCTCCACTTT. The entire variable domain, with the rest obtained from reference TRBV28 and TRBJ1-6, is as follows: DVKVTQSSRYLVKRTGEKVFLECVQDMDHENMFWYRQDPGLGLRLIYFSYDVKMKEKGDIPEGYSVSREKKERFSLILESASTNQTSMYLCASTEISPLHFGNGTRLTVT.

The DNA of the CDR3 is TGTGCCAGCAGCCAAGACGACAGGGGGCGCAAAGACACTGAAGCTTTCTTT. Its protein product is CASSQDDRGRKDTEAFF. This chain joins TRBV4-2 and TRBJ1-1; 10 nucleotides match TRBD1. V lost 0 bases, J lost 3 bases, and 7 bases stayed unmatched. The CDR3 extends over 17 amino acids. Germline V gene sequence: CDR1 LGHNA, CDR2 YNFKEQ.

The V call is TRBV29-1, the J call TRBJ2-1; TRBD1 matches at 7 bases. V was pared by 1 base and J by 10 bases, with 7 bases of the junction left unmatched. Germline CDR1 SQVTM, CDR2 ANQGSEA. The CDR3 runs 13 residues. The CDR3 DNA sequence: TGCAGCGTTGAAGGTACAGGGGCCGGCGAGCAGTTCTTC. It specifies CSVEGTGAGEQFF.

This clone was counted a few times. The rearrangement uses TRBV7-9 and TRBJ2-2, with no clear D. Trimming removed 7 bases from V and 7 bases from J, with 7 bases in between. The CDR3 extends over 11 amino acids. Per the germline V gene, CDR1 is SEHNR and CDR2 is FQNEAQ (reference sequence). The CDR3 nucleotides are TGTGCCAGCACCGCACGCGGGGAGCTGTTTTTT. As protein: CASTARGELFF. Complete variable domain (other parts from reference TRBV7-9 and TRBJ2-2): DTGVSQNPRHKITKRGQNVTFRCDPISEHNRLYWYRQTLGQGPEFLTYFQNEAQLEKSRLLSDRFSAERPKGSFSTLEIQRTEQGDSAMYLCASTARGELFFGEGSRLTVL.

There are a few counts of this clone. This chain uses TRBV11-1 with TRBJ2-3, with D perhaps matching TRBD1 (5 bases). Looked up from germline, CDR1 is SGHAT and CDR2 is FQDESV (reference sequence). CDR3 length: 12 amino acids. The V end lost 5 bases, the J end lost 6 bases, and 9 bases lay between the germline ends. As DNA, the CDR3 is TGTGCCAGCAGCCCAGGGTTGGATACGCAGTATTTT. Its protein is CASSPGLDTQYF.

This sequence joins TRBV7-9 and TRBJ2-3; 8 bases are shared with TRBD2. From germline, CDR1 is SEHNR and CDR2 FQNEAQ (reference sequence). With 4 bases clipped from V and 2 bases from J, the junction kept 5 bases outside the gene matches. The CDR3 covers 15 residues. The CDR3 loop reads CASSYGGASTDTQYF. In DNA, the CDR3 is TGTGCCAGCAGCTACGGGGGGGCGTCCACAGATACGCAGTATTTT.

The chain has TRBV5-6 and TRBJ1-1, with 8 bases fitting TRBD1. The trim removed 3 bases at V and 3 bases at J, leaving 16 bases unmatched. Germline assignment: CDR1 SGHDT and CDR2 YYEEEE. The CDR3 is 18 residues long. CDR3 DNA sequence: TGTGCCAGCAGCTCAAGGGCGGGCAGGGGGCTCTGGTACACTGAAGCTTTCTTT. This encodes CASSSRAGRGLWYTEAFF. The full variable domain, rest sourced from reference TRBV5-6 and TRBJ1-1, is DAGVTQSPTHLIKTRGQQVTLRCSPKSGHDTVSWYQQALGQGPQFIFQYYEEEERQRGNFPDRFSGHQFPNYSSELNVNALLLGDSALYLCASSSRAGRGLWYTEAFFGQGTRLTVV.

This CDR3 is CSVAQVDLGGYTF. The DNA of the CDR3 is TGCAGCGTTGCCCAGGTGGACCTTGGAGGCTACACCTTC. The rearrangement links TRBV29-1 to TRBJ1-2; no definite D call. The V gene lost 4 bases and the J gene lost 8 bases, with 17 bases spanning the gap. This CDR3 contains 13 residues. Germline V gene lookup returns CDR1 SQVTM and CDR2 ANQGSEA.

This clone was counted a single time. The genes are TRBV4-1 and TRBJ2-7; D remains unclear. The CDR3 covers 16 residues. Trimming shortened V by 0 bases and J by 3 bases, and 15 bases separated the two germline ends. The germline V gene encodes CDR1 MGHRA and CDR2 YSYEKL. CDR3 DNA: TGCGCCAGCAGCCAAGATACGATTTTAAAGAACTACGAGCAGTACTTC. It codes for CASSQDTILKNYEQYF.

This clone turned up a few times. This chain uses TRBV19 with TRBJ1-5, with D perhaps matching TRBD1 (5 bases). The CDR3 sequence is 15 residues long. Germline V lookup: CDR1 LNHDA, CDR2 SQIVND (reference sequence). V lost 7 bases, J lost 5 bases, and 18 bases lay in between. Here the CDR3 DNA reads TGTGCCAGTAAGACATTCCAGGGAGTCCATCAGCCCCAGCATTTT. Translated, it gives CASKTFQGVHQPQHF.

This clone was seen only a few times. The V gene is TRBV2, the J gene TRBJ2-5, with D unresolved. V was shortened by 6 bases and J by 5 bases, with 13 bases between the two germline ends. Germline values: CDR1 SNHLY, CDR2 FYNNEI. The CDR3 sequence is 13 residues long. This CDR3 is CASSPNTRETQYF. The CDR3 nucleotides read TGTGCCAGCAGCCCCAACACTCGGGAGACCCAGTACTTC.

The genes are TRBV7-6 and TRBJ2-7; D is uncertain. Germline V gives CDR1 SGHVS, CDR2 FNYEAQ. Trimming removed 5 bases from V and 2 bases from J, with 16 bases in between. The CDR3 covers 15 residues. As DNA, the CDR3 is TGTGCCAGCAGCAGAGAAGAAGGACGGACCTACGAGCAGTACTTC. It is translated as CASSREEGRTYEQYF. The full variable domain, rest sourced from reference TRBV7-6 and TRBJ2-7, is GAGVSQSPRYKVTKRGQDVALRCDPISGHVSLYWYRQALGQGPEFLTYFNYEAQQDKSGLPNDRFSAERPEGSISTLTIQRTEQRDSAMYRCASSREEGRTYEQYFGPGTRLTVT.

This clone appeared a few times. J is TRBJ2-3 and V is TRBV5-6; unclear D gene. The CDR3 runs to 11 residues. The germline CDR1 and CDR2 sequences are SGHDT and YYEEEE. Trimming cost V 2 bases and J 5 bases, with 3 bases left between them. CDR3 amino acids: CASSLGDTQYF. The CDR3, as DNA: TGTGCCAGCAGCTTAGGAGATACGCAGTATTTT.

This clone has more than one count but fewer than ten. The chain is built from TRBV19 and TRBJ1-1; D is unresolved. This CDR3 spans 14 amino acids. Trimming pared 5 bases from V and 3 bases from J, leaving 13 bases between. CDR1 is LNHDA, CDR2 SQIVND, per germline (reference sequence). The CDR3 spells CASSSRRWDTEAFF. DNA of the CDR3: TGTGCCAGTAGTTCCCGACGGTGGGACACTGAAGCTTTCTTT.

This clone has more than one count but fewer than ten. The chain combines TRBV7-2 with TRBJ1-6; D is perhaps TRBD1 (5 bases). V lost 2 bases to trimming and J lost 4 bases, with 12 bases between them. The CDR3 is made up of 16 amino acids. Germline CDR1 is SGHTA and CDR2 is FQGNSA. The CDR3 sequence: CASSLTSGLYNSPLHF. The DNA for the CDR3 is TGTGCCAGCAGCTTAACGTCGGGGCTATATAATTCACCCCTCCACTTT.

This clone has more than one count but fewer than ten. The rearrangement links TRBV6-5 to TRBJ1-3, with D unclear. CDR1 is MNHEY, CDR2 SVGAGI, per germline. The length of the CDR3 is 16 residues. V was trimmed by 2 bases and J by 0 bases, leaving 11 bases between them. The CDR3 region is CASSYRAGNSGNTIYF. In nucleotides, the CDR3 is TGTGCCAGCAGTTACCGGGCCGGGAACTCTGGAAACACCATATATTTT.

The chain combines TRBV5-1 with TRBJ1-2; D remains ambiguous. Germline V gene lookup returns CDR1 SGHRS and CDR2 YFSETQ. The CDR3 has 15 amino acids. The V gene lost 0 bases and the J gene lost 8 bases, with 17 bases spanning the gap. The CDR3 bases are TGCGCCAGCAGCTTGGATAACAGTCGGGCGACGGGCTACACCTTC. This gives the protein CASSLDNSRATGYTF.